The clone carrying this TCR beta chain was observed many times. The entry originates in a study of molecular identifiers for immune sequencing clone quantification. Study background: Replicate experiments took RNA from about 20,000 or 100,000 naive CD8 cells, divided it five ways and sequenced four.

This CDR3 spans 13 amino acids. Trimming cost V 4 bases and J 5 bases, with 11 bases left between them. The germline CDR1 and CDR2 sequences are SGHRS and YFSETQ. For bulk TCR libraries, previously described methods and listed TCR primers were used. TCRdb re-analysed the PCR reads in MiXCR, keeping a single row per CDR3 protein. This table has more than 300,000 distinct CDR3 sequences, about 20% appearing once. Libraries for naive CD8 T cells, which were made from about 19,000 to 1,100,000 sorted cells, drew on 10%, 30% or 50% of the RNA. The chain is built from TRBV5-1 and TRBJ2-3; tentative D call: TRBD2 (5 bases). The receptor was isolated from a human donor in good health. Some libraries in this study had Jurkat cell RNA spiked in. Input material: naive CD8+ T cells from blood, with Jurkat cell RNA spiked in. Subset noted: FACS-sorted CD8+CD4-CCR7+CD45RA+ naive T cells. The CDR3 loop is CASSAGVKDTQYF. For the CDR3, the DNA is TGCGCCAGCAGCGCCGGGGTCAAAGATACGCAGTATTTT.